The 9 T cell receptor beta chains presented below share a single source sample, sequenced in a study of T cell repertoires in ileal Crohn's disease. Only in-frame clones appear in the TCRdb table, and some are missing; sequencing was by immunoSEQ multiplex PCR. The data contain 8,000 or so clones, 70% to 90% of them seen just once; the ten biggest clones take up approximately 11%. The time point was: inflamed ileum from the surgical specimen. The specimen sequenced was ileal tissue. These receptors were taken from an adult with Crohn's disease.

The chain links TRBV9 to TRBJ2-1, with TRBD2 matching 9 bases. V trimming: 0 bases; J trimming: 7 bases; junction bases outside the gene matches: 8. The CDR3 loop spans 16 amino acids. Per the germline V gene, CDR1 is SGDLS and CDR2 is YYNGEE. CDR3 loop: CASSVVGASGKNEQFF. CDR3 DNA sequence: TGTGCCAGCAGCGTAGTTGGGGCTAGCGGGAAAAATGAGCAGTTCTTC.

The V call is TRBV27, the J call TRBJ2-1; the match to TRBD2 covers 8 bases. V lost 8 bases to trimming and J lost 10 bases; unmatched junction nucleotides: 10. In germline, CDR1 is MNHEY, CDR2 SMNVEV (reference sequence). This CDR3 comprises 13 residues. CDR3 sequence reads: CASHRGGEREQFF. CDR3 sequence (DNA): TGTGCCAGCCATCGGGGGGGTGAGCGCGAGCAGTTCTTC.

The V call is TRBV6-5, the J call TRBJ1-3; D is possibly TRBD1 (6 bases). CDR1 and CDR2 from the germline V gene are MNHEY and SVGAGI. The V gene lost 7 bases and the J gene lost 3 bases, with 10 bases spanning the gap. CDR3 length: 13 residues. In DNA form, the CDR3 reads TGTGCCAGCACCACGACAGGTGGAAACACCATATATTTT. It codes for CASTTTGGNTIYF.

In this sample, this clone is medium-sized. The rearrangement links TRBV9 to TRBJ2-1, with D maybe TRBD2 (6 bases). Trimming shortened V by 0 bases and J by 0 bases, and 7 bases separated the two germline ends. Germline V gene sequence: CDR1 SGDLS, CDR2 YYNGEE. This CDR3 is 15 amino acids long. The CDR3 DNA reads as TGTGCCAGCAGCGTAGGCGGGGACTCCTACAATGAGCAGTTCTTC. This codes for CASSVGGDSYNEQFF.

This chain uses TRBV5-6 with TRBJ2-7, with D unclear. V was clipped by 4 bases and J by 2 bases, with 4 bases between them. The germline V gene encodes CDR1 SGHDT and CDR2 YYEEEE. This CDR3 has 11 amino acids. CDR3 protein: CASSLTYEQYF. The CDR3 bases are TGTGCCAGCAGCCTCACCTACGAGCAGTACTTC.

The CDR3 nucleotides read TGCGCCAGCAGCCAAGATAGTACATTTATGAACACTGAAGCTTTCTTT. Its protein is CASSQDSTFMNTEAFF. The chain joins TRBV4-1 to TRBJ1-1; D remains ambiguous. There are 16 residues in the CDR3. Trimming took 0 bases from V and 0 from J, leaving 11 bases between them. Germline loops: CDR1 MGHRA, CDR2 YSYEKL.

The chain links TRBV27 to TRBJ1-1; TRBD1 aligns across 7 bases. The germline V gene has CDR1 MNHEY and CDR2 SMNVEV (reference sequence). The CDR3 consists of 17 residues. V lost 6 bases to trimming and J lost 0 bases; unmatched junction nucleotides: 13. This CDR3 reads CASRPDRTGWMNTEAFF. The DNA of the CDR3 is TGTGCCAGCAGACCGGACAGGACGGGGTGGATGAACACTGAAGCTTTCTTT.

The rearrangement joins TRBV6-5 to TRBJ1-1; no clear D. The CDR3 runs to 13 residues. Germline CDR1 reads MNHEY; CDR2 reads SVGAGI. Trimming left V 6 bases short and J 2 bases short, with 10 bases between. CDR3 region: CASSWAANTEAFF. The DNA of the CDR3 is TGTGCCAGCAGCTGGGCAGCCAACACTGAAGCTTTCTTT.

In this sample, this clone turned up once. The chain combines TRBV7-6 with TRBJ2-3, with D maybe TRBD2 (5 bases). With 2 bases removed from V and 2 bases from J, the gap between germline ends came to 17 bases. The germline CDR1 and CDR2 sequences are SGHVS and FNYEAQ. This CDR3 contains 17 residues. CDR3 sequence: CASSLSIHKGATDTQYF. Here the CDR3 DNA reads TGTGCCAGCAGCTTAAGTATCCATAAGGGAGCCACAGATACGCAGTATTTT.